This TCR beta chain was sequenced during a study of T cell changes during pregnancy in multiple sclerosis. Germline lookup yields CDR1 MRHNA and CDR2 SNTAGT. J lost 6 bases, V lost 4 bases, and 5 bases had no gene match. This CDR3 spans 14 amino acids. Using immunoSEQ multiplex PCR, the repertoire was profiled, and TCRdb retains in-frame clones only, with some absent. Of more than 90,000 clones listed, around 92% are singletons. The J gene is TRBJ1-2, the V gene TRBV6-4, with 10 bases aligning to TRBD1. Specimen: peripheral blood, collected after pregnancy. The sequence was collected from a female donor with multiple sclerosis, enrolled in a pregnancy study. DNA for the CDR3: TGTGCCAGCAGTGCGTCTGGGACAGGGGATGGCTACACCTTC. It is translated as CASSASGTGDGYTF.